This TCR beta chain is from a study of metastatic and nonmetastatic thyroid tumors. Germline V gives CDR1 SGHRS, CDR2 YFSETQ. V lost 0 bases and J lost 4, with 14 bases in between. There are 17 residues in the CDR3. This clone was seen many times. Each patient came to thyroid surgery without any prior treatment (of any kind). TCRdb called clones again from the PCR reads with MiXCR. The table lists approximately 28,000 clones, roughly 15% of them singletons. The rearrangement links TRBV5-1 to TRBJ2-6; D could derive from TRBD1 or TRBD2 (5 bases each). Sequencing input: blood. This clonotype was sampled from a male donor with papillary thyroid cancer or a benign thyroid nodule (not recorded which). Some clones in this sample may be carry-over from other donors' samples. This chain's CDR3 is CASSLARGPEGANVLTF. CDR3 nucleotides: TGCGCCAGCAGCTTGGCTCGGGGCCCCGAGGGGGCCAACGTCCTGACTTTC.